The entry below gives a single TCR beta chain sequence along with its context. Its antigen is unidentified. This specimen comes from a study of cytomegalovirus exposure and HLA in healthy donors. PCR involved 60 Vbeta and 13 Jbeta primers. The table came from immunoSEQ multiplex PCR; TCRdb's copy has only in-frame clones and leaves some out. The sample records around 300,000 clones, approximately 84% being singletons. Whole-study results and caveats: There was a cluster of highly shared sequence variants that was likely a sequencing artifact.

CDR1 is ENHRY and CDR2 is SYGVKD in the germline V gene. The CDR3 loop spans 12 amino acids. V gave up 5 bases and J gave up 6 bases; unmatched junction bases: 1. The rearrangement uses TRBV10-3 and TRBJ2-1; TRBD1 aligns across 7 bases. Input material: PBMCs. The sequence was obtained from a woman between 35 and 50 years old in good health and CMV-seropositive. DNA for the CDR3: TGTGCCATCAGTCGACAGGGCAATGAGCAGTTCTTC. Translation gives CAISRQGNEQFF.